The clone carrying this T cell receptor (beta chain) was seen repeatedly, ten times or more. The antigen remains unidentified. From RNA transcripts, TCR beta CDR3 regions were amplified. During a first-round RT-PCR of the TCR CDR3, the HTBI primer set was used. From the multiplex PCR reads, TCRdb called clonotypes with MiXCR, one entry per CDR3 protein. The table has around 250,000 distinct CDR3 sequences, 15% to 20% seen once; the top ten hold around 28%. This sample stems from a study of T cells in Graves' hyperthyroidism and ophthalmopathy. A patient was excluded if there was uncontrolled infection, other autoimmune disease, pregnancy or lactation. Diagnoses were made from clinical symptoms, serum measures (thyroxine and TRAb), thyroid ultrasound and orbital computed tomography. Study results and limitations: Patients with ophthalmopathy were separated from those with stable hyperthyroidism by a 13 V-J model.

Trimming stripped 6 bases from V and 4 bases from J, with 31 bases between. The CDR3 consists of 19 residues. Germline values: CDR1 GTSNPN, CDR2 SVGIG (reference sequence). The chain uses TRBV30 and TRBJ2-1; the D gene is possibly TRBD2 (7 bases). This clonotype was sampled from a woman aged 18-29 years with Graves' ophthalmopathy. What was sequenced was blood. Here the CDR3 DNA reads TGTGCCTGCCCTCCTGAAGCTTGGGGGCTAGCGGACACGTACAATGAGCAGTTCTTC. It is translated as CACPPEAWGLADTYNEQFF.